Listed here are 19 T cell receptor beta chains from one sample, sequenced in a study of cytomegalovirus exposure and HLA in healthy donors. With 60 Vbeta and 13 Jbeta primers, the PCR was carried out. Assay used: immunoSEQ multiplex PCR; TCRdb lists only in-frame clones, some missing. Seen here are about 130,000 clones, roughly four fifths observed once, and the top ten hold over 2%. Source material: PBMCs. These receptors originate from a man aged 25-45 years in good health and CMV-seronegative.

The V call is TRBV4-1, the J call TRBJ1-2; 7 positions agree with TRBD1. Germline loops: CDR1 MGHRA, CDR2 YSYEKL. The CDR3 sequence is 15 residues long. V shed 2 bases, J shed 5 bases, and the junction held 8 bases outside the gene matches. The CDR3 DNA reads as TGCGCCAGCAGCCAAACAGACAGGGTGGGATATGGCTACACCTTC. Its translation is CASSQTDRVGYGYTF.

The V gene is TRBV27, the J gene TRBJ2-5; 9 bases align to TRBD1. This CDR3 has 15 amino acids. CDR1 is MNHEY, CDR2 SMNVEV, per germline (reference sequence). Unmatched junction bases numbered 6, after V lost 4 bases and J lost 3 bases. In nucleotides, the CDR3 is TGTGCCAGCAGTTCACAGGGGGCAGGGGAAGAGACCCAGTACTTC. Its protein product is CASSSQGAGEETQYF.

The chain combines TRBV25-1 with TRBJ2-1; no clear D. The CDR3 runs 15 residues. Germline V CDR1 and CDR2: MGHDK, SYGVNS. Trimming pared 0 bases from V and 6 bases from J, leaving 12 bases between. CDR3 sequence: CASSEYIEASNEQFF. Here the CDR3 DNA reads TGTGCCAGCAGTGAATATATTGAAGCTAGCAATGAGCAGTTCTTC.

This clone showed up just a few times. V and J are TRBV5-3 and TRBJ1-1; 8 positions agree with TRBD1. TRBV5-3 is an ORF for which the function is uncertain. The CDR3 extends over 14 amino acids. J lost 1 base, V lost 4 bases, and 3 bases had no gene match. This CDR3 reads CARSHGTGNTEAFF. CDR3 bases: TGTGCCAGAAGCCACGGGACAGGGAACACTGAAGCTTTCTTT.

This clone was seen a handful of times. The V and J genes are TRBV7-2 and TRBJ2-1; 9 nucleotides line up with TRBD2. The CDR3 is 14 amino acids. Germline lookup yields CDR1 SGHTA and CDR2 FQGNSA. Unmatched junction bases numbered 1, after V lost 5 bases and J lost 2 bases. In DNA form, the CDR3 reads TGTGCCAGCAGCCAGCGGGAGGCCTACAATGAGCAGTTCTTC. It translates to CASSQREAYNEQFF.

The rearrangement joins TRBV2 to TRBJ2-5; D unresolved. Trimming left V 3 bases short and J 4 bases short, with 6 bases between. The CDR3 is 12 amino acids. Germline lookup yields CDR1 SNHLY and CDR2 FYNNEI. The CDR3 region is CASSDRPETQYF. The DNA of the CDR3 is TGTGCCAGCAGTGACAGGCCAGAGACCCAGTACTTC. Complete variable domain (other parts from reference TRBV2 and TRBJ2-5): EPEVTQTPSHQVTQMGQEVILRCVPISNHLYFYWYRQILGQKVEFLVSFYNNEISEKSEIFDDQFSVERPDGSNFTLKIRSTKLEDSAMYFCASSDRPETQYFGPGTRLLVL.

The chain uses TRBV27 and TRBJ2-5; the match to TRBD2 covers 9 bases. This CDR3 spans 13 amino acids. With 9 bases clipped from V and 5 bases from J, the junction kept 7 bases outside the gene matches. Per the germline V gene, CDR1 is MNHEY and CDR2 is SMNVEV (reference sequence). CDR3 amino acids: CASQLAGVETQYF. CDR3 sequence (DNA): TGTGCCAGTCAGTTAGCGGGAGTGGAGACCCAGTACTTC.

The chain employs TRBV28 and TRBJ2-3; D is unclear. This CDR3 contains 15 residues. Trimming removed 7 bases from V and 8 bases from J, with 22 bases in between. In germline, CDR1 is MDHEN, CDR2 SYDVKM. The DNA of the CDR3 is TGTGCCAGCACCGTTGCTCCGACAAGTCCCGGTACGCAGTATTTT. This codes for CASTVAPTSPGTQYF.

V and J are TRBV5-1 and TRBJ2-1; TRBD2 matches 7 bases. The germline V gene encodes CDR1 SGHRS and CDR2 YFSETQ. This CDR3 has 16 amino acids. V trimming: 5 bases; J trimming: 0 bases; junction bases outside the gene matches: 8. For the CDR3, the DNA is TGCGCCAGCAGTCGAGAAGCGGGGAACTCCTACAATGAGCAGTTCTTC. It specifies CASSREAGNSYNEQFF. Combining the CDR3 with reference TRBV5-1 and TRBJ2-1 gives the whole variable domain KAGVTQTPRYLIKTRGQQVTLSCSPISGHRSVSWYQQTPGQGLQFLFEYFSETQRNKGNFPGRFSGRQFSNSRSEMNVSTLELGDSALYLCASSREAGNSYNEQFFGPGTRLTVL.

V gene TRBV18 combines with J gene TRBJ2-7; no reliable D call. Between the trimmed V and J ends, which lost 0 bases and 3 bases, there was a span of 9 bases. The CDR3 runs 14 residues. CDR1 is KGHSH and CDR2 is LQKENI in the germline V gene. This CDR3 is CASSPPSSFYEQYF. CDR3 coding DNA: TGTGCCAGCTCACCACCCTCTAGTTTCTACGAGCAGTACTTC.

This clone was observed once. In nucleotides, the CDR3 is TGTGCCAGCACCTTGAGACTAGCGGGAGGGGTTGAAGAGACCCAGTACTTC. Its translation: CASTLRLAGGVEETQYF. The chain joins TRBV28 to TRBJ2-5; 14 bases are a match to TRBD2. V shed 7 bases and J 3 bases; nucleotides not matched to a gene: 10. Germline V gives CDR1 MDHEN, CDR2 SYDVKM. The CDR3 totals 17 residues.

The rearrangement joins TRBV30 to TRBJ2-7; D perhaps matches TRBD2 (5 bases). There are 15 residues in the CDR3. The V and J ends lost 1 base and 0 bases respectively, with 13 bases between them. Per germline, CDR1 GTSNPN and CDR2 SVGIG (reference sequence). The CDR3 DNA reads as TGTGCCTGGAGTGGAGGTGAGCGGAACTCCTACGAGCAGTACTTC. This encodes CAWSGGERNSYEQYF.

This clone turned up a few times. The chain joins TRBV5-6 to TRBJ2-3, with D perhaps matching TRBD2 (5 bases). Germline V gives CDR1 SGHDT, CDR2 YYEEEE. This CDR3 has 15 residues. The V and J ends lost 4 bases and 0 bases respectively, with 12 bases between them. In DNA form, the CDR3 reads TGTGCCAGCAGCCATAGGACGGGAAGCACAGATACGCAGTATTTT. Its translation: CASSHRTGSTDTQYF.

This clone was seen repeatedly, ten times or more. This sequence joins TRBV4-1 and TRBJ1-1, with TRBD1 matching 10 bases. Per germline, CDR1 MGHRA and CDR2 YSYEKL. The CDR3 runs to 16 residues. Trimming removed 5 bases from V and 7 bases from J; junction bases left unmatched: 13. The CDR3 sequence is CASSSTRDRGLSEAFF. CDR3 DNA sequence: TGCGCCAGCAGCTCGACCCGAGACAGGGGGCTTAGTGAAGCTTTCTTT.

The rearrangement uses TRBV9 and TRBJ1-4; the D gene is possibly TRBD1 (5 bases). The CDR3 has 15 residues. The V end was cut by 4 bases, the J end by 7 bases, with 17 bases between. CDR1 is SGDLS and CDR2 is YYNGEE in the germline V gene. CDR3 in amino acids: CASSPHGGKGEKLFF. In DNA, the CDR3 is TGTGCCAGCAGCCCTCACGGGGGGAAGGGTGAAAAACTGTTTTTT.

This chain connects TRBV4-2 to TRBJ1-1, with 8 bases matching TRBD1. This CDR3 is built from 15 residues. CDR1 is LGHNA and CDR2 is YNFKEQ in the germline V gene. V lost 0 bases, J lost 5 bases, and 5 bases stayed unmatched. The DNA of the CDR3 is TGTGCCAGCAGCCAAGAAGGTACAGGGGGGACTGAAGCTTTCTTT. Translating it yields CASSQEGTGGTEAFF.

The J gene is TRBJ2-7, the V gene TRBV29-1; D unclear. V lost 4 bases, J lost 0 bases, and 10 bases lay in between. Per germline, CDR1 SQVTM and CDR2 ANQGSEA. The CDR3 runs 13 residues. In DNA form, the CDR3 reads TGCAGCGTTGTTTCGGTGAGCTCCTACGAGCAGTACTTC. Translation gives CSVVSVSSYEQYF.

The sample holds one count of this clone. This chain joins TRBV6-5 and TRBJ2-7; D call uncertain. This CDR3 is 13 amino acids long. Trimming took off 0 bases at V and 5 bases at J, with 8 bases between the two ends. CDR1 is MNHEY, CDR2 SVGAGI, per germline. CDR3 loop: CASSYSQSDEQYF. The CDR3 DNA follows: TGTGCCAGCAGTTACTCCCAATCGGACGAGCAGTACTTC.

V usage is TRBV7-9 and J usage is TRBJ1-5; D is ambiguous. Trimming left V 3 bases short and J 2 bases short, with 23 bases between. The CDR3 sequence is 19 residues long. Germline CDR1 and CDR2: SEHNR and FQNEAQ (reference sequence). CDR3 bases: TGTGCCAGCAGCTTCACCCCGCAGCGGGGTACAAGCGGCAATCAGCCCCAGCATTTT. This sequence encodes CASSFTPQRGTSGNQPQHF.